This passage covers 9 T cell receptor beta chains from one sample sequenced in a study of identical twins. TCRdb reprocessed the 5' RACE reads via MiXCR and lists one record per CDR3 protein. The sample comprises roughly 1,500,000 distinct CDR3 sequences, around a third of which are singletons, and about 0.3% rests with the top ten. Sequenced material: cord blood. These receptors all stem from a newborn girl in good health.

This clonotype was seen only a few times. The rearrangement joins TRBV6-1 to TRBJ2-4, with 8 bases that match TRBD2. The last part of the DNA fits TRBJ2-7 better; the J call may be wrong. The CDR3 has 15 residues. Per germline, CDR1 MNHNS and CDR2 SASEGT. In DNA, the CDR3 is TGTGCCAGCAGCCGCGGGGGGCTCTCAACCTACGAGCAGTACTTC. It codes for CASSRGGLSTYEQYF.

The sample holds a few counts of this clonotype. The CDR3 nucleotides are TGTGCCACCAGTTCCGGACAGGGGTCCTACAATGAGCAGTTCTTC. It specifies CATSSGQGSYNEQFF. The chain couples TRBV15 to TRBJ2-1; 9 nucleotides align to TRBD1. With V trimmed by 6 bases and J by 1 base, 4 bases remained unmatched. Germline CDR1 LNHNV, CDR2 YYDKDF (reference sequence). The CDR3 contains 15 residues.

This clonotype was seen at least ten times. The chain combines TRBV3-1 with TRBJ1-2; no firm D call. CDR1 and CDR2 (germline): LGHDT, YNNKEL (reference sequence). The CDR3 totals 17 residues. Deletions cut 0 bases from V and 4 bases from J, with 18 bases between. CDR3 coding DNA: TGTGCCAGCAGCCAAGAATCGGCCCAGGCCAGAGTCTATGGCTACACCTTC. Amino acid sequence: CASSQESAQARVYGYTF. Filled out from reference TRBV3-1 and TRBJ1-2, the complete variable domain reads DTAVSQTPKYLVTQMGNDKSIKCEQNLGHDTMYWYKQDSKKFLKIMFSYNNKELIINETVPNRFSPKSPDKAHLNLHINSLELGDSAVYFCASSQESAQARVYGYTFGSGTRLTVV.

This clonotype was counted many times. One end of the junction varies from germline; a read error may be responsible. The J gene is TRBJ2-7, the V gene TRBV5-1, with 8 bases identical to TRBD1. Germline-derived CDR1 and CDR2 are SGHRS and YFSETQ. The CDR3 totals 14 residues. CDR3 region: CASSARQGSYEQYF. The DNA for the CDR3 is TGTGCCAGCAGTGCACGACAGGGGTCCTACGAGCAGTACTTC.

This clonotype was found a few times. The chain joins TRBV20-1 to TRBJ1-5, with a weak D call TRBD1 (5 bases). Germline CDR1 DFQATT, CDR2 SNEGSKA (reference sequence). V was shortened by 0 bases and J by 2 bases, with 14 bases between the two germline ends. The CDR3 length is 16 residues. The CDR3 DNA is TGCAGTGCTAGAGATCGTAACGGGGGACGCAATCAGCCCCAGCATTTT. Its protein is CSARDRNGGRNQPQHF.

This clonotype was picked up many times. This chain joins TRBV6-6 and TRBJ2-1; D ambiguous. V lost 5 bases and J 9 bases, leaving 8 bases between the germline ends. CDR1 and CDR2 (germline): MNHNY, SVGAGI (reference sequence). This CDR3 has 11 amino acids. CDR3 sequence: CASSPPGEQFF. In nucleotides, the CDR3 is TGTGCCAGCAGTCCCCCCGGTGAGCAGTTCTTC.

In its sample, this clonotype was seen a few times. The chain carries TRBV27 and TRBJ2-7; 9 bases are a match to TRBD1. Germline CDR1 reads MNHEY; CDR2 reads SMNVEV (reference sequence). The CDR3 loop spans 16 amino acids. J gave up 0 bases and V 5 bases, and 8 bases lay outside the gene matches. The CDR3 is CASSPRDRESSYEQYF. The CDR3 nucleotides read TGTGCCAGCAGTCCCAGGGACAGGGAAAGCTCCTACGAGCAGTACTTC.

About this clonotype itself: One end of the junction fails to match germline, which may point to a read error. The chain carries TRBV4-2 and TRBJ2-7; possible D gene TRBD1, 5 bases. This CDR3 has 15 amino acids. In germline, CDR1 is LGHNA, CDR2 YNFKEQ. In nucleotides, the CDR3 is TGTGCCAGCAGCCAAGAGACAGTGTCTGCCTACGGGCAGTACTTC. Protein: CASSQETVSAYGQYF.

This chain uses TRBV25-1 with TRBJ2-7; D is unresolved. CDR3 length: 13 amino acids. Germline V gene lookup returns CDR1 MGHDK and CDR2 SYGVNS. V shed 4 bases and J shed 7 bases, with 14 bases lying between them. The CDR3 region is CASSGKEWSEQYF. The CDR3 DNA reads TGTGCCAGCAGTGGGAAAGAGTGGAGTGAGCAGTACTTC.